The 19 T cell receptor beta chains below all came from one sample that was sequenced in a study of T cell responses to AZD1222 COVID-19 vaccine. Generated by immunoSEQ multiplex PCR, the TCRdb table keeps only in-frame clones and is missing some. The repertoire has 150,000 or so clones, roughly 90% of them found once; the top ten carry less than 5.5%. Sequenced material: peripheral blood, taken on day 0 of AZD1222 vaccination. The receptors come from an adult in good health.

The chain links TRBV6-1 to TRBJ1-1; tentatively, D is TRBD1 (6 bases). V was shortened by 4 bases and J by 3 bases, with 18 bases between the two germline ends. Germline assignment: CDR1 MNHNS and CDR2 SASEGT. CDR3 length: 16 amino acids. This chain's CDR3 is CASSVKGGRRHTEAFF. DNA for the CDR3: TGTGCCAGCAGTGTTAAGGGGGGCCGACGGCACACTGAAGCTTTCTTT.

The chain has TRBV3-1 (or the pseudogene TRBV3-2) and TRBJ2-2, with 15 bases aligning to TRBD2. Germline CDR1 and CDR2: LGHDT and YNNKEL (reference sequence). The CDR3 is 18 residues long. V gave up 4 bases and J gave up 5 bases; unmatched junction bases: 8. The CDR3 region is CASSLEGLAGGGTGELFF. The CDR3 DNA sequence: TGTGCCAGCAGCCTCGAGGGACTAGCGGGAGGAGGAACCGGGGAGCTGTTTTTT.

On this clone itself: The germline gene is not matched at one end of the junction; a read error may be the cause. CDR3 coding DNA: TGTGCCAGCAGTTCCCGTCAGGGTTCCTCCCACGAGCAGTACTTC. It codes for CASSSRQGSSHEQYF. The genes are TRBV27 and TRBJ2-7; TRBD1 is a possible D gene (5 bases). This CDR3 contains 15 residues. Germline lookup yields CDR1 MNHEY and CDR2 SMNVEV (reference sequence).

In its sample, this clone was seen once. Written as DNA, the CDR3 is TGTGCCAGTAGTATAGACCTCGGGACTAGCGGCCAGCTAGAGACCCAGTACTTC. This codes for CASSIDLGTSGQLETQYF. V and J are TRBV19 and TRBJ2-5, with 11 bases identical to TRBD2. Germline-derived CDR1 and CDR2 are LNHDA and SQIVND (reference sequence). This CDR3 contains 18 residues. V dropped 0 bases and J dropped 4; count of bases not matched to a gene: 10.

The chain recombines TRBV5-1 with TRBJ2-1; 7 positions match TRBD1. Germline V CDR1 and CDR2: SGHRS, YFSETQ. Unmatched junction bases numbered 7, after V lost 6 bases and J lost 7 bases. The CDR3 runs to 13 residues. The CDR3 sequence is CASIMTGNNEQFF. The DNA for the CDR3 is TGCGCCAGCATAATGACAGGGAATAATGAGCAGTTCTTC.

The chain employs TRBV14 and TRBJ2-1; D is ambiguous. V was cut by 1 base and J by 1 base, with 14 bases left in between. Germline V gene sequence: CDR1 SGHDN, CDR2 FVKESK. CDR3 length: 17 amino acids. CDR3 residues: CASSQAWLSQSYNEQFF. In nucleotides, the CDR3 is TGTGCCAGCAGCCAAGCCTGGCTGTCCCAGTCCTACAATGAGCAGTTCTTC.

The V gene is TRBV30, the J gene TRBJ2-7, with 7 bases that match TRBD2. V shed 3 bases, J shed 0 bases, and the junction held 5 bases outside the gene matches. Germline V CDR1 and CDR2: GTSNPN, SVGIG (reference sequence). This CDR3 is 14 amino acids long. The CDR3 DNA reads TGTGCCTGGAGGCCACTAGCGAGCTCCTACGAGCAGTACTTC. Amino acids: CAWRPLASSYEQYF.

This chain connects TRBV19 to TRBJ2-1; D might be TRBD1 (5 bases). V shed 4 bases and J shed 2 bases, with 15 bases lying between them. This CDR3 contains 16 residues. Looked up from germline, CDR1 is LNHDA and CDR2 is SQIVND (reference sequence). Here the CDR3 DNA reads TGTGCCAGTAGTAGGCCCTCCGACAGCACCTACAATGAGCAGTTCTTC. Residues: CASSRPSDSTYNEQFF.

V is TRBV6-4 and J is TRBJ2-7, with D unresolved. V was trimmed by 0 bases and J by 1 base, leaving 4 bases between them. Germline V lookup: CDR1 MRHNA, CDR2 SNTAGT. The CDR3 length is 13 residues. The CDR3 DNA is TGTGCCAGCAGTGACTCGGGTTCCTACGAGCAGTACTTC. Translating it yields CASSDSGSYEQYF.

The gene calls are TRBV27 and TRBJ2-7; D possibly matches TRBD1 or TRBD2 (5 bases each). The CDR3 runs 16 residues. The germline CDR1 and CDR2 sequences are MNHEY and SMNVEV (reference sequence). V lost 3 bases and J 2 bases, leaving 17 bases between the germline ends. The CDR3 protein is CASSLVGGEAAYEQYF. CDR3 nucleotides: TGTGCCAGCAGTTTGGTTGGGGGAGAGGCTGCCTACGAGCAGTACTTC.

The chain joins TRBV28 to TRBJ2-3, with D perhaps TRBD1 (6 bases). This CDR3 is 14 amino acids long. The germline CDR1 and CDR2 sequences are MDHEN and SYDVKM. The ends were cut back, 3 bases at V and 7 bases at J, with 14 bases in the middle. The DNA of the CDR3 is TGTGCCAGCAGTTTTAGGGACACGTCATATACGCAGTATTTT. This sequence encodes CASSFRDTSYTQYF.

The rearrangement uses TRBV15 and TRBJ1-6, with 9 bases that match TRBD1. After removal of 5 bases from V and 7 bases from J, the junction contained 6 bases not matched to a gene. CDR1 and CDR2 (germline): LNHNV, YYDKDF (reference sequence). This CDR3 is 15 amino acids long. The CDR3 region is CATSSRTGENSPLHF. CDR3 nucleotide sequence: TGTGCCACCAGCTCCCGGACAGGGGAAAATTCACCCCTCCACTTT.

The J gene is TRBJ2-3, the V gene TRBV28; D remains ambiguous. The CDR3 contains 16 residues. V gave up 1 base and J gave up 2 bases, with 13 bases separating them. Germline V gene sequence: CDR1 MDHEN, CDR2 SYDVKM. The CDR3 sequence: CASSLSQVPLTDTQYF. The CDR3 bases are TGTGCCAGCAGTTTATCTCAGGTACCCCTCACAGATACGCAGTATTTT.

The rearrangement links TRBV10-3 to TRBJ1-5; D perhaps matches TRBD1 (6 bases). Looked up from germline, CDR1 is ENHRY and CDR2 is SYGVKD. The CDR3 consists of 14 residues. Trimming cost V 11 bases and J 5 bases, with 19 bases left between them. CDR3 nucleotides: TGTGCCGCGTCCGACAGGAAGGTTTATCAGCCCCAGCATTTT. Translating gives CAASDRKVYQPQHF.

The rearrangement uses TRBV9 and TRBJ1-1; TRBD1 is a possible D gene (6 bases). CDR1 and CDR2 (germline): SGDLS, YYNGEE. Deletions cut 2 bases from V and 4 bases from J, with 9 bases between. This CDR3 is 13 amino acids long. CDR3 loop: CASSVGGATEAFF. CDR3 DNA sequence: TGTGCCAGCAGCGTCGGGGGGGCCACTGAAGCTTTCTTT.

This clone came up once. The chain has TRBV7-2 and TRBJ2-6; D not certain. V dropped 7 bases and J dropped 8 bases, with 12 bases sitting between them. The germline V gene encodes CDR1 SGHTA and CDR2 FQGNSA. The CDR3 is 13 residues long. CDR3: CASNYGRSNVLTF. The CDR3 region has the DNA TGTGCCAGCAACTACGGCAGGTCCAACGTCCTGACTTTC.

The genes are TRBV2 and TRBJ2-3, with 10 bases that match TRBD2. Germline CDR1 reads SNHLY; CDR2 reads FYNNEI. V lost 9 bases, J lost 5 bases, and 5 bases stayed unmatched. The length of the CDR3 is 13 residues. The CDR3 protein is CASRLAGLDTQYF. CDR3 bases: TGTGCCAGTCGACTAGCGGGCCTAGATACGCAGTATTTT.

The chain is built from TRBV5-1 and TRBJ2-1; TRBD1 might be the D (6 bases). The V gene lost 0 bases and the J gene lost 1 base, with 8 bases spanning the gap. The CDR3 contains 15 residues. Germline V gene data show CDR1 as SGHRS and CDR2 as YFSETQ. CDR3 residues: CASSLGQASYNEQFF. CDR3 nucleotides: TGCGCCAGCAGCTTGGGACAGGCATCCTACAATGAGCAGTTCTTC.

This clone was found once. V gene TRBV11-2 combines with J gene TRBJ1-2; D might be TRBD1 (5 bases). CDR3 length: 13 residues. Germline CDR1 SGHAT, CDR2 FQNNGV. Trimming pared 3 bases from V and 2 bases from J, leaving 7 bases between. CDR3 sequence reads: CASSFGGNYGYTF. The CDR3 nucleotides read TGTGCCAGCAGCTTTGGGGGGAACTATGGCTACACCTTC.